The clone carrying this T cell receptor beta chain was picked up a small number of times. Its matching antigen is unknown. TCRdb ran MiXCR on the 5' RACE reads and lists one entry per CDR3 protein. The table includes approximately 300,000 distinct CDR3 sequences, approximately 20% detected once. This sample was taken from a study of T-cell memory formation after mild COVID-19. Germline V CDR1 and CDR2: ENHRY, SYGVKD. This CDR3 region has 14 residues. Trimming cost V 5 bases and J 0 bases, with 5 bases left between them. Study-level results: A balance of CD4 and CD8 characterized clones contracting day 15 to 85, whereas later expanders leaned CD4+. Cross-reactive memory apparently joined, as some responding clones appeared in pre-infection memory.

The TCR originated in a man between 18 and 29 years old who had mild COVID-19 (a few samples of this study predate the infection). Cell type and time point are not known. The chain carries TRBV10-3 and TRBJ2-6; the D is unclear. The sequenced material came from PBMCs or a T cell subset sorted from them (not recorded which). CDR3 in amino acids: CAISQDSGANVLTF. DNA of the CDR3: TGTGCCATCAGTCAGGACTCTGGGGCCAACGTCCTGACTTTC.